This T cell receptor (beta chain) originates from a study of shared clonotypes between healthy human individuals. On the study more broadly: A donor's plate count was three for CD4 naive and three for CD4 memory; CD8 naive had two and CD8 memory one. Points from the study as a whole: Roughly 5% of naive CD4 clonotypes were common to four donors.

Every one of the donors was a Caucasian adult that lived in Nashville, Tennessee. Deletions cut 5 bases from V and 5 bases from J, with 12 bases between. The CDR3 sequence is 13 residues long. Germline assignment: CDR1 GTSNPN and CDR2 SVGIG (reference sequence). As regards this clone: Its specificity is not known.

Sequencing was performed with immunoSEQ multiplex PCR; in TCRdb, only in-frame clones are kept and a portion is missing. The sample shows 2 million to 2.5 million clones, 85% to 95% of them seen only once. The material sequenced was naive CD4+ T cells from PBMCs. Documented subset: CD45RA+ positively selected. J is TRBJ1-4 and V is TRBV30; D is unclear. This TCR derives from a man younger than 30 in good health. Some clones in this sample may be carry-over from other donors' samples. CDR3 sequence: CAWAPGWNEKLFF. In DNA form, the CDR3 reads TGTGCCTGGGCCCCGGGCTGGAATGAAAAACTGTTTTTT.